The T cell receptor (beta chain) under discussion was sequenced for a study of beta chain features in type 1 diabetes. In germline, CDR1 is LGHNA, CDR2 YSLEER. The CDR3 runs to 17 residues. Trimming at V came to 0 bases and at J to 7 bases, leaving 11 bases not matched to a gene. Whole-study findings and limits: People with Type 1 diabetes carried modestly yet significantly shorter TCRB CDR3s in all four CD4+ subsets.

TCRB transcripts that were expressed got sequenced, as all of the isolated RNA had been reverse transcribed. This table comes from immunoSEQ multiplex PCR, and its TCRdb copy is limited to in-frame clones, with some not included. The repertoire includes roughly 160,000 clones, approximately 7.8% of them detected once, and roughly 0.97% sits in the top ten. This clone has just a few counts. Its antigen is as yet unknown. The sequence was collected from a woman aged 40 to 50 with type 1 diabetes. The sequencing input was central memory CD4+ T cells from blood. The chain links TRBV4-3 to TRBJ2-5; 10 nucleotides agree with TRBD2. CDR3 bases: TGCGCCAGCAGCCAAGATCCAGGACTAGCGGAACGGGGGACCCAGTACTTC. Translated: CASSQDPGLAERGTQYF.